This T cell receptor beta chain was recovered during a study of T cell responses to AZD1222 COVID-19 vaccine. General study points: Scientists sampled the repertoires only once the peak T cell response had passed. Most donors were white British and more were female, and clonal diversity was possibly underestimated. At baseline, seropositivity was found in only 5 to 7 AZD1222 recipients. Close to half of all spike-specific TCRs reportedly target regions of the variants that are unmutated.

With regard to this clone: No antigen is known for it.

Libraries were prepared by immunoSEQ multiplex PCR; TCRdb keeps only in-frame clonotypes and omits some of them. The table shows about 120,000 clones, with about 93% occurring only once. CDR1 is LGHNA, CDR2 YNFKEQ, per germline. Trimming took off 3 bases at V and 7 bases at J, with 13 bases between the two ends. The length of the CDR3 is 14 residues. The input for sequencing was peripheral blood, taken 28 days after the second AZD1222 dose. This receptor was obtained from an adult who received the AZD1222 COVID-19 vaccine. The J gene is TRBJ1-5, the V gene TRBV4-2, with D possibly TRBD1 on 6 matching bases. CDR3 bases: TGTGCCAGCAGCCAGGACAGTCGGGGACAGCCCCAGCATTTT. Translation: CASSQDSRGQPQHF.